This T cell receptor beta chain derives from a study of shared clonotypes between healthy human individuals. About the study: The donor pool was made up of two women and a few men aged 18 to 49. Study-wide points: Clonotypes which were not shared had lower generation probabilities than clonotypes that all four donors shared.

Clones were sequenced by immunoSEQ multiplex PCR, and TCRdb holds only the in-frame ones, with some missing. Here the sample spans about 2.1 million clones, roughly 91% being singletons. Terminally differentiated effector memory CD45RA+ cells were excluded from the naive CD8 cells, which were CD45RO-negative and positively selected for CCR7. CDR1 and CDR2 (germline): MNHNS, SASEGT. The CDR3 extends over 15 amino acids. Trimming left V 2 bases short and J 6 bases short, with 14 bases between. This clone was counted only a few times. No antigen is known for it. The chain joins TRBV6-1 to TRBJ1-5; D uncertain. The sequencing input was naive CD8+ T cells from PBMCs. The TCR sequence derives from a man aged 18 to 29 in good health. Some clones in this sample may be carry-over from other donors' samples. The CDR3 region is CASSEFGGWGQPQHF. In DNA, the CDR3 is TGTGCCAGCAGTGAATTCGGCGGGTGGGGTCAGCCCCAGCATTTT.